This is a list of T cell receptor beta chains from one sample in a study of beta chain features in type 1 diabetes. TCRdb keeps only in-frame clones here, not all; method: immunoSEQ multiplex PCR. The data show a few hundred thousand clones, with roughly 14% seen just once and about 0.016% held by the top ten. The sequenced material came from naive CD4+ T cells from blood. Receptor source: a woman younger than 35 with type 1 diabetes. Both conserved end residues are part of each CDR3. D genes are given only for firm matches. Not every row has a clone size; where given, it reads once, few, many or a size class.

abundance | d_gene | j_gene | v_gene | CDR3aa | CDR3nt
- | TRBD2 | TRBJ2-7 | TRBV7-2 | CASRAGGPREQYF | TGTGCCAGCAGAGCGGGAGGGCCCCGCGAGCAGTACTTC
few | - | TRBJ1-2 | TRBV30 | CALGSNYGYTF | TGTGCCCTAGGTTCTAACTATGGCTACACCTTC
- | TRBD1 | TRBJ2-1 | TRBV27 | CASIQSPGTALEQFF | TGTGCCAGCATCCAAAGCCCCGGGACAGCCCTTGAGCAGTTCTTC
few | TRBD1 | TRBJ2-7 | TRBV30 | CACIHRGPTYEQYF | TGTGCCTGTATCCACAGGGGGCCCACCTACGAGCAGTACTTC
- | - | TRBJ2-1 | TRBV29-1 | CSVAGFSYNEQFF | TGCAGCGTAGCAGGATTCTCCTACAATGAGCAGTTCTTC
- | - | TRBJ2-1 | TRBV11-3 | CASSKQGHEQFF | TGTGCCAGCAGCAAGCAGGGTCATGAGCAGTTCTTC
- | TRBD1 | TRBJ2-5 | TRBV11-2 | CASSLTRTGGGETQYF | TGTGCCAGCAGCTTAACACGGACAGGGGGTGGGGAGACCCAGTACTTC
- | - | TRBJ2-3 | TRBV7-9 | CASRPTVVHSSSTDTQYF | TGTGCCAGCAGACCAACCGTCGTTCACTCTTCTAGCACAGATACGCAGTATTTT
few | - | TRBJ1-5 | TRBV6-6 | CASRPNNQPQHF | TGTGCCAGCAGGCCTAACAATCAGCCCCAGCATTTT
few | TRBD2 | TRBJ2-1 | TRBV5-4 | CASSLAGSGRVNEQFF | TGTGCCAGCAGCTTGGCCGGTAGCGGGAGAGTCAATGAGCAGTTCTTC
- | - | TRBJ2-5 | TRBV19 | CASRTGHQETQYF | TGTGCCAGTAGAACAGGGCATCAAGAGACCCAGTACTTC
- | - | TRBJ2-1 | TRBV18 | CASTRSGANEQFF | TGTGCCAGTACAAGGTCAGGGGCGAATGAGCAGTTCTTC
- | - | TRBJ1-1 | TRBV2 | CASRAGTNVAEAFF | TGTGCCAGCAGAGCCGGGACTAACGTGGCTGAAGCTTTCTTT
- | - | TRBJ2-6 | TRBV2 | CASGPGRARSGANVLTF | TGTGCCAGCGGGCCCGGCAGGGCACGCTCTGGGGCCAACGTCCTGACTTTC
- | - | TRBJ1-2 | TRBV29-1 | CSVDWAPRSGGYTF | TGCAGCGTTGATTGGGCCCCAAGGAGCGGTGGCTACACCTTC
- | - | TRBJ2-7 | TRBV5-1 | CASSPTGDSYEQYF | TGCGCCAGCAGCCCGACAGGCGACTCCTACGAGCAGTACTTC
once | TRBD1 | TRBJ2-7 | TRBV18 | CASSGDRTGPYEQYF | TGTGCCAGCTCAGGGGATAGGACAGGGCCCTACGAGCAGTACTTC
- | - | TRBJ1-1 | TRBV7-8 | CASSPRQETTEAFF | TGTGCCAGCAGCCCCCGACAGGAAACCACTGAAGCTTTCTTT
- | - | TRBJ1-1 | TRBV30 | CAWDTGFEAFF | TGTGCCTGGGACACCGGATTTGAAGCTTTCTTT
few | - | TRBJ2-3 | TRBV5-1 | CASSLGGGEGTQYF | TGCGCCAGCAGCTTGGGAGGGGGAGAAGGCACGCAGTATTTT
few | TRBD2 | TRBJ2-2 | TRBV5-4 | CASSLELASGELFF | TGTGCCAGCAGCTTGGAACTAGCGTCCGGGGAGCTGTTTTTT
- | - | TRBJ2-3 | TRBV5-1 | CASSVAVPTDTQYF | TGCGCCAGCAGCGTAGCGGTTCCCACAGATACGCAGTATTTT